This TCR beta chain appears in the sequencing data of a study of T cell responses to AZD1222 COVID-19 vaccine. Study-wide results and caveats: Clonal diversity may have been underestimated in mostly white British donors.

The CDR3 spans 15 residues. Germline-derived CDR1 and CDR2 are SGHRS and YFSETQ. J gave up 6 bases and V 3 bases, and 3 bases lay outside the gene matches. The data were produced by immunoSEQ multiplex PCR, yet TCRdb's version contains in-frame clones alone and is incomplete. This sample has under 200,000 clones, with 80% to 95% found just once. This clone showed up just once. Its target is not known. This TCR was recovered from an adult in good health. The sequencing used peripheral blood, collected on day 0 of AZD1222 vaccination. The genes are TRBV5-1 and TRBJ2-2, with TRBD1 matching 12 bases. The CDR3 DNA reads TGCGCCAGCAGCTCAGGGACAGGGGGCCCCGGGGAGCTGTTTTTT. It encodes CASSSGTGGPGELFF.